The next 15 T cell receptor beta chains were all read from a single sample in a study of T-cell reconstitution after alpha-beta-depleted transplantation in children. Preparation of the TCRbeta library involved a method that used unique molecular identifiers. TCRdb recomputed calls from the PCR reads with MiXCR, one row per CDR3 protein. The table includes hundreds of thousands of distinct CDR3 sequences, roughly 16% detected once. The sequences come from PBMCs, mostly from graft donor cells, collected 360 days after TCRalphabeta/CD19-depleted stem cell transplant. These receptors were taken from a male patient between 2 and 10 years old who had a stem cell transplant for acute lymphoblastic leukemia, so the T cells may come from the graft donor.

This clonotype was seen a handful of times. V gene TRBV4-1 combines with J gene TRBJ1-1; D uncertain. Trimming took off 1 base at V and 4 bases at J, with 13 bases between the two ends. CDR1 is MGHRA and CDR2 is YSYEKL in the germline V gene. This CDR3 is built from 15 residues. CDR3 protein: CASSQGRLGSTEAFF. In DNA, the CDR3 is TGCGCCAGCAGCCAAGGACGTCTTGGAAGCACTGAAGCTTTCTTT.

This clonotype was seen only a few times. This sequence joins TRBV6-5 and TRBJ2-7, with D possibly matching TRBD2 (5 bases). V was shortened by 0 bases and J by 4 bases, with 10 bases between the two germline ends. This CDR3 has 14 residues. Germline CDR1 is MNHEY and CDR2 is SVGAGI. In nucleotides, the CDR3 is TGTGCCAGCAGTTACTCACGGGGTATTTACGAGCAGTACTTC. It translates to CASSYSRGIYEQYF.

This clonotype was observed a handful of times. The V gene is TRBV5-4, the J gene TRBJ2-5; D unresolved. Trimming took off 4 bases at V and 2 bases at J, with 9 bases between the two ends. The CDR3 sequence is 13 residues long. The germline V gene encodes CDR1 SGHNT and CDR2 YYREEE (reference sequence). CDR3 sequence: CASSVTPQETQYF. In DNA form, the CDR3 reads TGTGCCAGCAGCGTAACTCCACAAGAGACCCAGTACTTC.

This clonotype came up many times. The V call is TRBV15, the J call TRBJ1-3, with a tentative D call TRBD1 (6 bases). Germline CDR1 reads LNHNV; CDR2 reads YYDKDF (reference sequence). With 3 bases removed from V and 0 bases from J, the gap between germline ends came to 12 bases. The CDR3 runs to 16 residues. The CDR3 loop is CATSSRDTFSGNTIYF. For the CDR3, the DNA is TGTGCCACCAGCAGCCGGGACACCTTCTCTGGAAACACCATATATTTT.

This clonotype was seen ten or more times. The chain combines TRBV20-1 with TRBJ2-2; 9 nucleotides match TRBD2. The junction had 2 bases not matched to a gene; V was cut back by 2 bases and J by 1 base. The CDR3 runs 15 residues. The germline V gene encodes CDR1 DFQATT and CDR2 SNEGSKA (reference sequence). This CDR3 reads CSARLAGRNTGELFF. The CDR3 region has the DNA TGCAGTGCTAGACTAGCGGGAAGGAACACCGGGGAGCTGTTTTTT.

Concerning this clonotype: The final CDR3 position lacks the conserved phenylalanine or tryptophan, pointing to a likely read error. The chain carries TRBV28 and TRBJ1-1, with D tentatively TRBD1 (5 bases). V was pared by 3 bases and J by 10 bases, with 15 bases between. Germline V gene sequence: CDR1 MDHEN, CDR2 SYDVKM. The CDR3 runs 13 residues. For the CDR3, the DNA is TGTGCCAGCAGTTTGGGAGGGGTTCTGGTAGCTTTCTAT. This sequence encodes CASSLGGVLVAFY.

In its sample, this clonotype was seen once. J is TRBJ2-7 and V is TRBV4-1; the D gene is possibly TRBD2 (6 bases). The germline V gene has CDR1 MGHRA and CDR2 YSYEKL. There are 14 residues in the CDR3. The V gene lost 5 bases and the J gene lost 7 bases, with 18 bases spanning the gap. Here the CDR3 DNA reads TGCGCCAGCAGCTTAGGGAATATTGGGGGGGAGCAGTACTTC. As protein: CASSLGNIGGEQYF.

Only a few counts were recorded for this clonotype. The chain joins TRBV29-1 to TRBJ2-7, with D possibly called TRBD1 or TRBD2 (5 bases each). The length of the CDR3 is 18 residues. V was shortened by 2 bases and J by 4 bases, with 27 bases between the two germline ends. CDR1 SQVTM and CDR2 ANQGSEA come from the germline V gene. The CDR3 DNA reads TGCAGCGTTGAATCGGGACGTTACATCACGAACCGGCCTTACGAGCAGTACTTC. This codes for CSVESGRYITNRPYEQYF.

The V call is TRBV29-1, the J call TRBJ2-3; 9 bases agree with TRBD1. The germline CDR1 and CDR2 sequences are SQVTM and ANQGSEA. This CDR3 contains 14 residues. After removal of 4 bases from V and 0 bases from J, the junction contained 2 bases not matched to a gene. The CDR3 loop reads CSVADRGSTDTQYF. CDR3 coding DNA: TGCAGCGTTGCGGACAGGGGAAGCACAGATACGCAGTATTTT.

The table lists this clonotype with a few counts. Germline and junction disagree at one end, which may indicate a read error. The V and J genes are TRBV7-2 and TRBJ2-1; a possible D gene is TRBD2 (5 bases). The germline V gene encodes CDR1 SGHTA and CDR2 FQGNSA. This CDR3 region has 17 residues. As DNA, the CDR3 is TGTGCCAGCAGCCTAGCATACGGACTCCAATCCTACAATGAGCAGTTCTTC. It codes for CASSLAYGLQSYNEQFF.

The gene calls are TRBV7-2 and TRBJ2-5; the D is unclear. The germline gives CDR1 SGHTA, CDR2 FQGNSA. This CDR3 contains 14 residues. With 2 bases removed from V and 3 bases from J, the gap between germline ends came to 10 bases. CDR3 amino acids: CASSLLTWKETQYF. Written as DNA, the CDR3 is TGTGCCAGCAGCTTACTCACTTGGAAAGAGACCCAGTACTTC. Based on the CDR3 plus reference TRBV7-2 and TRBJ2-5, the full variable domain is GAGVSQSPSNKVTEKGKDVELRCDPISGHTALYWYRQSLGQGLEFLIYFQGNSAPDKSGLPSDRFSAERTGGSVSTLTIQRTQQEDSAVYLCASSLLTWKETQYFGPGTRLLVL.

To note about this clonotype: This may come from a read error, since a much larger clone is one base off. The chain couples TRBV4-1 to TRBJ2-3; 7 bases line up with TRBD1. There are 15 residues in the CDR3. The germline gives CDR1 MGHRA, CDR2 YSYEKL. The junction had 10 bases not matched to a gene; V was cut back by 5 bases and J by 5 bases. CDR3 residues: CASSFGQVSGDTQYF. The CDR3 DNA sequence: TGCGCCAGCAGCTTTGGACAGGTATCTGGAGATACGCAGTATTTT.

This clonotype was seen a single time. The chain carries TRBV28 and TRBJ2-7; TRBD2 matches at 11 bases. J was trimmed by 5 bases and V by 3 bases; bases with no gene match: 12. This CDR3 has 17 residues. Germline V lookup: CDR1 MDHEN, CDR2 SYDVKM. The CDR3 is CASSFSTPLAGVDEQYF. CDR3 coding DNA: TGTGCCAGCAGTTTCTCGACGCCACTAGCGGGAGTGGACGAGCAGTACTTC.

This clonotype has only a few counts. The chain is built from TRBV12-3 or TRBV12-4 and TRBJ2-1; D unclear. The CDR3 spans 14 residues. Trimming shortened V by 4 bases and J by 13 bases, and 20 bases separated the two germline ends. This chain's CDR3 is CASSSPIRLLTQFF. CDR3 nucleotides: TGTGCCAGCAGTTCCCCTATTAGGCTACTTACACAGTTCTTC.

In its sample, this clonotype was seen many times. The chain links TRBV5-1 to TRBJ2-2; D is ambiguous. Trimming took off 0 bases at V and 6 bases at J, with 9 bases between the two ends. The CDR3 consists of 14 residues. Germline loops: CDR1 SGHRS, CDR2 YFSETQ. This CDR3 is CASSLGAVSGELFF. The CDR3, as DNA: TGCGCCAGCAGCTTGGGTGCCGTGTCCGGGGAGCTGTTTTTT. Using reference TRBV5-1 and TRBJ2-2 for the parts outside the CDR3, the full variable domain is KAGVTQTPRYLIKTRGQQVTLSCSPISGHRSVSWYQQTPGQGLQFLFEYFSETQRNKGNFPGRFSGRQFSNSRSEMNVSTLELGDSALYLCASSLGAVSGELFFGEGSRLTVL.